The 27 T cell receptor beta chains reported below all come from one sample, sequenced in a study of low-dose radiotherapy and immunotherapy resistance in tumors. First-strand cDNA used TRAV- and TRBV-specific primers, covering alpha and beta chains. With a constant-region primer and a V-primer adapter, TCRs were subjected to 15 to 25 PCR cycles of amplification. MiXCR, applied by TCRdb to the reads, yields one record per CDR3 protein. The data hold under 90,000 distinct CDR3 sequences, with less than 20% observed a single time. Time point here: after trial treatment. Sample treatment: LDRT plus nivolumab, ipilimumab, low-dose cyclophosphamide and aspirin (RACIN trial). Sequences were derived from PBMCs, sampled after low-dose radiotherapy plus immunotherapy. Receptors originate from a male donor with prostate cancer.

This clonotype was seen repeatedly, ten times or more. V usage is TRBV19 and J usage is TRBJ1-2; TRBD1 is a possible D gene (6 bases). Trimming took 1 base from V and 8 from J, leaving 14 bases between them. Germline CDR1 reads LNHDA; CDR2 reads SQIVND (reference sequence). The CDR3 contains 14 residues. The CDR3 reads CASSIGRQVKGYTF. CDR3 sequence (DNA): TGTGCCAGTAGTATAGGTCGACAGGTTAAGGGCTACACCTTC.

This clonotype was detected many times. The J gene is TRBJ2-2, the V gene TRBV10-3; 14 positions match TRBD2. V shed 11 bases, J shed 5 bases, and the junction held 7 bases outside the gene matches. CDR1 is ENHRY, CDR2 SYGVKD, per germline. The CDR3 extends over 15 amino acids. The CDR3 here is CASRGLAGVTGELFF. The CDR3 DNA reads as TGTGCCTCCAGGGGACTAGCGGGAGTAACCGGGGAGCTGTTTTTT.

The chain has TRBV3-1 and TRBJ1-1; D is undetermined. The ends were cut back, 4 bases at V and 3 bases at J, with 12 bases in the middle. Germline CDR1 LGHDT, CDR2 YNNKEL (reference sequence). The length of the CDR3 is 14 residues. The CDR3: CASSPKWADTEAFF. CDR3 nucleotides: TGTGCCAGCAGCCCTAAGTGGGCGGACACTGAAGCTTTCTTT.

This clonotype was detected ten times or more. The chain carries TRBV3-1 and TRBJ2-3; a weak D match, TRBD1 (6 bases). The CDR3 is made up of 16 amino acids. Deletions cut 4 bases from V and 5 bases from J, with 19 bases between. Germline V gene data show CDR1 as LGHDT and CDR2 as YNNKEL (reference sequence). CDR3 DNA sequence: TGTGCCAGCAGCCCCCGGGTCGAAAAAGGGGGAGATACGCAGTATTTT. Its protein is CASSPRVEKGGDTQYF.

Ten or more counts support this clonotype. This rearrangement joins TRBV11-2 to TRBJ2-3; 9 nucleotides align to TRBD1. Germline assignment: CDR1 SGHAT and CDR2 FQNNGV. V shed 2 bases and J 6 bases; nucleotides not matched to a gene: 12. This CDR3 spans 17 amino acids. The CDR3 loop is CASSLLATGGSGDTQYF. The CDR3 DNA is TGTGCCAGCAGCTTATTAGCGACAGGGGGTTCCGGGGATACGCAGTATTTT.

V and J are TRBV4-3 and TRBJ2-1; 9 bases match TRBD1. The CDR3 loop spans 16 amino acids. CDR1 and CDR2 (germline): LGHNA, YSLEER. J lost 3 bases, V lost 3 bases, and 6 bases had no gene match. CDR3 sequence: CASSHGGQGLYNEQFF. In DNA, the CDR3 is TGCGCCAGCAGCCATGGCGGACAGGGGCTCTACAATGAGCAGTTCTTC.

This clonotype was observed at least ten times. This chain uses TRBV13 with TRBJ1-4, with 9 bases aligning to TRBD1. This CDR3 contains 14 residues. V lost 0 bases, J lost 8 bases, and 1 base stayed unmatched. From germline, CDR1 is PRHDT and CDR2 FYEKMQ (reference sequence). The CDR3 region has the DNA TGTGCCAGCAGCTTAGGACAGGGGGCGGAAAAACTGTTTTTT. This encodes CASSLGQGAEKLFF.

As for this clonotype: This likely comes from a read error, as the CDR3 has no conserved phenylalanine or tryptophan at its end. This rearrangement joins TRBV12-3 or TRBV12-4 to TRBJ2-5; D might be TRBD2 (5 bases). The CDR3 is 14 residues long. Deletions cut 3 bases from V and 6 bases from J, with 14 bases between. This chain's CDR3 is CASSLREVQKTQYS. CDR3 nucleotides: TGTGCCAGCAGTTTGAGGGAAGTTCAAAAGACCCAGTACTCC.

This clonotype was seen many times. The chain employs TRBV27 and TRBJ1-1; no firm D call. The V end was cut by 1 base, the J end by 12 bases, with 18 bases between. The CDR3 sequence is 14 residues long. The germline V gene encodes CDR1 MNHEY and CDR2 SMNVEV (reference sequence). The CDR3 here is CASSLFFGSRRPFF. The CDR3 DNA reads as TGTGCCAGCAGTTTATTCTTTGGCAGCCGTAGACCTTTCTTT.

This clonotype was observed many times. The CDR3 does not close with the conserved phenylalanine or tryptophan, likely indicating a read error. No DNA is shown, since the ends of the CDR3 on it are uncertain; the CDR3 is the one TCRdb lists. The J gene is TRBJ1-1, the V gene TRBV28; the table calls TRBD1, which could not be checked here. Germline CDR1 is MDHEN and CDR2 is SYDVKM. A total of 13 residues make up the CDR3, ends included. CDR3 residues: CASSLNSRGQGDH.

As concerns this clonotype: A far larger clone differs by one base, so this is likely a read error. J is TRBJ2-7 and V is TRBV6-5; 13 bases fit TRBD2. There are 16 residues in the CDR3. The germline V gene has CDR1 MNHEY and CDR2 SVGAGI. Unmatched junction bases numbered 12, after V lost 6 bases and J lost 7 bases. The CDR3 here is CASRRTSGSTYNEQYF. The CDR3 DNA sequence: TGTGCCAGCAGGAGGACTAGCGGGAGTACCTACAATGAGCAGTACTTC.

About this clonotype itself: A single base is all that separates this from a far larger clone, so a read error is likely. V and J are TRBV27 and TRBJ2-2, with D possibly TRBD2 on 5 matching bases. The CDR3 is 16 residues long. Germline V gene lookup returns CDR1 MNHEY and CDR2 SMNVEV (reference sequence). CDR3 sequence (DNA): TGTACCAGCATCGGAGGTAGTACCGCGAACACCGGGGAGCTGTTTTTT. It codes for CTSIGGSTANTGELFF.

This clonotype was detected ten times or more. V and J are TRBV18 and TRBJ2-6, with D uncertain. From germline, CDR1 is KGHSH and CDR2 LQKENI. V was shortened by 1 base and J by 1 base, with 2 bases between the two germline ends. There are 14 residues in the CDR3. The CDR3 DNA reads TGTGCCAGCTCACCACAATCTGGGGCCAACGTCCTGACTTTC. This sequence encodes CASSPQSGANVLTF. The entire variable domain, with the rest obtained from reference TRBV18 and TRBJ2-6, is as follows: NAGVMQNPRHLVRRRGQEARLRCSPMKGHSHVYWYRQLPEEGLKFMVYLQKENIIDESGMPKERFSAEFPKEGPSILRIQQVVRGDSAAYFCASSPQSGANVLTFGAGSRLTVL.

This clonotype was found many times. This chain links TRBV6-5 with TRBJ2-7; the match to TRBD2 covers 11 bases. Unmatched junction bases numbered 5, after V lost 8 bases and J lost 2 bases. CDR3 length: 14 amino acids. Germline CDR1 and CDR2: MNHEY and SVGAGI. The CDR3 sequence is CASGPGLAAYEQYF. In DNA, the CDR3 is TGTGCCAGCGGGCCGGGACTAGCGGCCTACGAGCAGTACTTC.

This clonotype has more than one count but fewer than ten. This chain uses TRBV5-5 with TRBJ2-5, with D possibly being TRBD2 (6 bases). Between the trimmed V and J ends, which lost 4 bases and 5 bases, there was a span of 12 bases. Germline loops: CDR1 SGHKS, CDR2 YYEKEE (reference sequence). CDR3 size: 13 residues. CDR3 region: CASSPTGDETQYF. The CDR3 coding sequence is TGTGCCAGCAGCCCTACGGGGGACGAGACCCAGTACTTC.

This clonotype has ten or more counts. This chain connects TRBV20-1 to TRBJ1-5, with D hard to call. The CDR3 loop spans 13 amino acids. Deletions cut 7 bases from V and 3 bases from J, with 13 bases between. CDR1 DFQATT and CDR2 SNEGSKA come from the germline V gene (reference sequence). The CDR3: CSVAADPNQPQHF. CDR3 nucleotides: TGCAGTGTAGCGGCCGATCCCAATCAGCCCCAGCATTTT.

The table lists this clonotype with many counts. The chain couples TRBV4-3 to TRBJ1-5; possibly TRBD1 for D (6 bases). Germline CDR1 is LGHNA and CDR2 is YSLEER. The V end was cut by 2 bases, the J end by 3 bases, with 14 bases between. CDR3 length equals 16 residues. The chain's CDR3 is CASSQPSDSYNQPQHF. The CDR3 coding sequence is TGCGCCAGCAGCCAACCATCGGACAGTTACAATCAGCCCCAGCATTTT.

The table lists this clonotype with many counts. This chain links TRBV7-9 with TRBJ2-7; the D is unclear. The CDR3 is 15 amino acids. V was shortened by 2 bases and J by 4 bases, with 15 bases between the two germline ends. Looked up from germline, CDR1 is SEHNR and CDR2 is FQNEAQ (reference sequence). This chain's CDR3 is CASSLSSILRYEQYF. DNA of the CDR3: TGTGCCAGCAGCTTAAGTTCTATACTGCGTTACGAGCAGTACTTC.

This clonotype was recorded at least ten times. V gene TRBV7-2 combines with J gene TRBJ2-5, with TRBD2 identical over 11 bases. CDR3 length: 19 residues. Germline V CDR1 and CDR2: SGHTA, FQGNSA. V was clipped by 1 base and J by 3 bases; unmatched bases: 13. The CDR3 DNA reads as TGTGCCAGCAGCTTAGAATGGGGACTAGCGGCCCATGGGGAAGAGACCCAGTACTTC. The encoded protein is CASSLEWGLAAHGEETQYF.

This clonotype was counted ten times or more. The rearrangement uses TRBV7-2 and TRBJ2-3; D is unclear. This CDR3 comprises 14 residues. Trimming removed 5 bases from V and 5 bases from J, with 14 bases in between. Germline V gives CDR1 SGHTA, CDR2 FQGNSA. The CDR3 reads CASSPSDAIDTQYF. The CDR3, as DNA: TGTGCCAGCAGCCCCTCTGACGCCATAGATACGCAGTATTTT.

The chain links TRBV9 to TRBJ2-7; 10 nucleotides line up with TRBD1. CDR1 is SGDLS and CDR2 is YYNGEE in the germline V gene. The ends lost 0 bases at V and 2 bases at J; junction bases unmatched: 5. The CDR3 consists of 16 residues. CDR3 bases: TGTGCCAGCAGCGTAGCTCTCGGGACAGGGGCCTACGAGCAGTACTTC. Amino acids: CASSVALGTGAYEQYF.

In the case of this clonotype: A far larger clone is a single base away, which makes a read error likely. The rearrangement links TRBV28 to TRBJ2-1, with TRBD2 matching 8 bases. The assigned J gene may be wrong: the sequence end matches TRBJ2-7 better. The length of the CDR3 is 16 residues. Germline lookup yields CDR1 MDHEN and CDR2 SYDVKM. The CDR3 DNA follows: TGTGCCACCAGTGATTTAGGAGCGGGAGTAGGAAATGAGCAGTACTTC. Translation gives CATSDLGAGVGNEQYF.

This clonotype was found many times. The CDR3 DNA follows: TGCGCCAGCAGCCAAGATAGGGGACCGGGACTGTTTTTT. Translating it yields CASSQDRGPGLFF. The rearrangement uses TRBV4-3 and TRBJ1-4; D perhaps matches TRBD1 (5 bases). Germline V lookup: CDR1 LGHNA, CDR2 YSLEER. Trimming shortened V by 0 bases and J by 13 bases, and 12 bases separated the two germline ends. The CDR3 totals 13 residues.

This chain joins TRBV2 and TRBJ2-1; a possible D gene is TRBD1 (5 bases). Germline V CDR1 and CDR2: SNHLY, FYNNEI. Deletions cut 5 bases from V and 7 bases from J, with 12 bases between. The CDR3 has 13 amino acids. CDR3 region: CASSPPGQNEQFF. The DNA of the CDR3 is TGTGCCAGCAGTCCCCCAGGGCAAAATGAGCAGTTCTTC.

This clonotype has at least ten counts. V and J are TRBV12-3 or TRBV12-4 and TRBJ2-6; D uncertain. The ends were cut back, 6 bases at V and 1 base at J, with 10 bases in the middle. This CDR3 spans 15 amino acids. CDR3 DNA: TGTGCCAGCAGCAAGGGTTTTTCTGGGGCCAACGTCCTGACTTTC. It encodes CASSKGFSGANVLTF.

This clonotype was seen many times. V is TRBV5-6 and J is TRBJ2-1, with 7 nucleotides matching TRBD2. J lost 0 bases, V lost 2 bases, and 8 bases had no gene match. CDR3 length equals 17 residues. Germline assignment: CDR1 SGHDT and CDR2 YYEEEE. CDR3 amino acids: CASSFGLAGASYNEQFF. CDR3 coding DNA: TGTGCCAGCAGCTTTGGTCTTGCGGGAGCCTCCTACAATGAGCAGTTCTTC. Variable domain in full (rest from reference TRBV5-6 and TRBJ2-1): DAGVTQSPTHLIKTRGQQVTLRCSPKSGHDTVSWYQQALGQGPQFIFQYYEEEERQRGNFPDRFSGHQFPNYSSELNVNALLLGDSALYLCASSFGLAGASYNEQFFGPGTRLTVL.

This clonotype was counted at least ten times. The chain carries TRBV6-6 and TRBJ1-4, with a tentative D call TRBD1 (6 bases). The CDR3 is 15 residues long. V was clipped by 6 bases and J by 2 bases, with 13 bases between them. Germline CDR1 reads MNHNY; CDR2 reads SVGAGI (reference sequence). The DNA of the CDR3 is TGTGCCAGCAGCCTCGGGGGGGGCACTAATGAAAAACTGTTTTTT. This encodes CASSLGGGTNEKLFF.